Below, 19 T cell receptor beta chains from the same sample are listed, as sequenced in a study of T-cell memory formation after mild COVID-19. TCRdb reanalysed the 5' RACE reads using MiXCR and keeps one entry per CDR3 protein. This table has around 310,000 distinct CDR3 sequences, around a sixth appearing once. Sequencing was done on a sample of PBMCs or a T cell subset sorted from them (not recorded which). All receptors come from a man between 18 and 29 years old who had mild COVID-19 (a few samples of this study predate the infection). Cell type and time point are not known.

The chain is built from TRBV29-1 and TRBJ1-4, with a tentative D call TRBD1 (6 bases). V was clipped by 5 bases and J by 8 bases, with 18 bases between them. Germline-derived CDR1 and CDR2 are SQVTM and ANQGSEA. The CDR3 sequence is 14 residues long. The CDR3 coding sequence is TGCAGCGTTATACTAACAGGGTACGGGGAAAAACTGTTTTTT. Protein product: CSVILTGYGEKLFF.

This clonotype was seen a few times. V gene TRBV6-2 or TRBV6-3 combines with J gene TRBJ2-5; D might be TRBD1 (6 bases). Trimming stripped 8 bases from V and 1 base from J, with 14 bases between. The CDR3 has 14 amino acids. CDR1 is MNHEY and CDR2 is SVGEGT in the germline V gene. CDR3 amino acids: CASAGDGLQETQYF. In DNA, the CDR3 is TGTGCCAGCGCAGGGGACGGGCTCCAAGAGACCCAGTACTTC.

The V call is TRBV20-1, the J call TRBJ2-2; 7 nucleotides agree with TRBD2. The trim removed 5 bases at V and 3 bases at J, leaving 6 bases unmatched. This CDR3 comprises 14 residues. Germline V gene lookup returns CDR1 DFQATT and CDR2 SNEGSKA (reference sequence). The CDR3, as DNA: TGCAGTGCTCCGGACGGGGGGTACACCGGGGAGCTGTTTTTT. Amino acids: CSAPDGGYTGELFF.

This clonotype appeared a few times. The rearrangement joins TRBV7-3 to TRBJ2-2; tentative D call: TRBD2 (7 bases). V lost 5 bases to trimming and J lost 6 bases, with 19 bases between them. This CDR3 spans 16 amino acids. Germline V gene lookup returns CDR1 SGHTA and CDR2 FQGTGA. The CDR3 loop is CASSPSGGRLAGELFF. The CDR3 DNA sequence: TGTGCCAGCAGCCCTTCGGGGGGCCGACTTGCCGGGGAGCTGTTTTTT. The full variable domain, rest sourced from reference TRBV7-3 and TRBJ2-2, is GAGVSQTPSNKVTEKGKYVELRCDPISGHTALYWYRQSLGQGPEFLIYFQGTGAADDSGLPNDRFFAVRPEGSVSTLKIQRTERGDSAVYLCASSPSGGRLAGELFFGEGSRLTVL.

The chain employs TRBV6-5 and TRBJ2-3; D perhaps matches TRBD2 (5 bases). V lost 6 bases and J 0 bases, leaving 10 bases between the germline ends. The CDR3 consists of 14 residues. Germline V gives CDR1 MNHEY, CDR2 SVGAGI. The CDR3, as DNA: TGTGCCAGCAGCCCAGAGCGGAGCACAGATACGCAGTATTTT. Amino acids: CASSPERSTDTQYF.

The rearrangement links TRBV3-1 to TRBJ2-1; TRBD2 agrees at 10 bases. Losses at the gene ends were 0 bases for V and 6 bases for J; bases not matched to a gene: 5. Germline CDR1 LGHDT, CDR2 YNNKEL (reference sequence). The length of the CDR3 is 16 residues. The CDR3: CASSQDSASGSNEQFF. The CDR3 bases are TGTGCCAGCAGCCAAGATTCCGCTAGCGGGAGCAATGAGCAGTTCTTC.

The chain has TRBV7-9 and TRBJ2-1, with 7 nucleotides matching TRBD1. Germline trimming cut 4 bases from V and 0 bases from J; bases unmatched to any gene: 6. The CDR3 spans 16 residues. Germline V CDR1 and CDR2: SEHNR, FQNEAQ (reference sequence). This CDR3 is CASSYPGQSSYNEQFF. The CDR3 DNA follows: TGTGCCAGCAGCTACCCGGGACAGAGCTCCTACAATGAGCAGTTCTTC.

This clonotype has at least ten counts. The rearrangement joins TRBV5-1 to TRBJ2-7; the D is unclear. Germline V gene sequence: CDR1 SGHRS, CDR2 YFSETQ. V shed 0 bases and J shed 4 bases, with 23 bases lying between them. The CDR3 has 18 residues. In DNA form, the CDR3 reads TGCGCCAGCAGCTTGGAAAGTTCGCTTTCAGTGACTCTTTACGAGCAGTACTTC. The encoded protein is CASSLESSLSVTLYEQYF.

This clonotype was observed a few times. The chain recombines TRBV4-1 with TRBJ1-1, with TRBD1 as a possible D gene (5 bases). Germline CDR1 is MGHRA and CDR2 is YSYEKL. V was shortened by 4 bases and J by 1 base, with 16 bases between the two germline ends. CDR3 size: 16 residues. This chain's CDR3 is CASSPVGEGQNTEAFF. The CDR3 nucleotides are TGCGCCAGCAGCCCGGTTGGTGAGGGGCAGAACACTGAAGCTTTCTTT.

There are a few counts of this clonotype. V gene TRBV4-1 combines with J gene TRBJ1-6, with TRBD1 identical over 7 bases. Looked up from germline, CDR1 is MGHRA and CDR2 is YSYEKL. V was clipped by 4 bases and J by 7 bases; unmatched bases: 10. The CDR3 has 16 amino acids. In nucleotides, the CDR3 is TGCGCCAGCAGCCTCCAAGCCGGGACAGAGAATTCACCCCTCCACTTT. Amino acids: CASSLQAGTENSPLHF.

The sample holds a few counts of this clonotype. The CDR3 region is CASTFDSPNQPQHF. The CDR3 DNA reads TGTGCCAGCACCTTTGACAGCCCCAATCAGCCCCAGCATTTT. V is TRBV28 and J is TRBJ1-5, with D perhaps TRBD1 (5 bases). CDR1 is MDHEN and CDR2 is SYDVKM in the germline V gene. The CDR3 length is 14 residues. With 7 bases removed from V and 3 bases from J, the gap between germline ends came to 13 bases.

This clonotype was picked up a small number of times. The V call is TRBV7-3, the J call TRBJ2-2; 12 nucleotides agree with TRBD2. CDR3 size: 15 residues. Germline CDR1 SGHTA, CDR2 FQGTGA. Trimming cost V 7 bases and J 6 bases; bases outside gene matches: 6. The CDR3 is CASTALAGGPGELFF. The CDR3 region has the DNA TGTGCCAGCACCGCCCTAGCGGGGGGGCCCGGGGAGCTGTTTTTT.

CDR3 protein: CASSRQGARDEQFF. For the CDR3, the DNA is TGTGCCAGCAGCCGTCAGGGGGCCAGGGATGAGCAGTTCTTC. The chain has TRBV14 and TRBJ2-1; TRBD1 matches 8 bases. Germline assignment: CDR1 SGHDN and CDR2 FVKESK. The CDR3 spans 14 residues. The ends lost 4 bases at V and 8 bases at J; junction bases unmatched: 7.

This clonotype was seen ten or more times. The V gene is TRBV5-4, the J gene TRBJ2-3, with 9 bases matching TRBD2. The CDR3 covers 17 residues. The junction had 5 bases not matched to a gene; V was cut back by 0 bases and J by 0 bases. Germline lookup yields CDR1 SGHNT and CDR2 YYREEE (reference sequence). CDR3 DNA: TGTGCCAGCAGCTTGGTGGGCCTAGCGGGAAGCACAGATACGCAGTATTTT. Encoded protein: CASSLVGLAGSTDTQYF. Using reference TRBV5-4 and TRBJ2-3 for the parts outside the CDR3, the full variable domain is ETGVTQSPTHLIKTRGQQVTLRCSSQSGHNTVSWYQQALGQGPQFIFQYYREEENGRGNFPPRFSGLQFPNYSSELNVNALELDDSALYLCASSLVGLAGSTDTQYFGPGTRLTVL.

The chain is built from TRBV20-1 and TRBJ1-1, with D unclear. V dropped 0 bases and J dropped 0 bases, with 11 bases sitting between them. CDR1 and CDR2 from the germline V gene are DFQATT and SNEGSKA (reference sequence). There are 15 residues in the CDR3. CDR3: CSARDLGRLNTEAFF. The CDR3 DNA is TGCAGTGCTAGAGACCTTGGACGGTTGAACACTGAAGCTTTCTTT.

The rearrangement uses TRBV7-2 and TRBJ2-7; no reliable D call. Germline CDR1 is SGHTA and CDR2 is FQGNSA. V lost 3 bases, J lost 3 bases, and 9 bases lay in between. The CDR3 runs to 13 residues. The CDR3 DNA reads TGTGCCAGCAGCTTTTCCCCTCACTACGAGCAGTACTTC. Residues: CASSFSPHYEQYF. Together with reference TRBV7-2 and TRBJ2-7, the CDR3 gives the full variable domain: GAGVSQSPSNKVTEKGKDVELRCDPISGHTALYWYRQSLGQGLEFLIYFQGNSAPDKSGLPSDRFSAERTGGSVSTLTIQRTQQEDSAVYLCASSFSPHYEQYFGPGTRLTVT.

This clonotype was seen a handful of times. This chain uses TRBV28 with TRBJ2-1; D is perhaps TRBD1 (5 bases). The CDR3 has 11 residues. V shed 8 bases and J shed 5 bases, with 7 bases lying between them. Per germline, CDR1 MDHEN and CDR2 SYDVKM. The CDR3 is CASDRDNEQFF. The CDR3 nucleotides read TGTGCCAGCGACAGAGACAATGAGCAGTTCTTC.

This clonotype was found a few times. The CDR3: CASSVPGVLEQYF. The CDR3, as DNA: TGTGCCAGCAGCGTTCCCGGGGTCCTCGAGCAGTACTTC. This chain links TRBV7-9 with TRBJ2-7; weak D call: TRBD2 (5 bases). Germline-derived CDR1 and CDR2 are SEHNR and FQNEAQ (reference sequence). V dropped 5 bases and J dropped 6 bases, with 14 bases sitting between them. CDR3 length: 13 amino acids.

This chain connects TRBV12-3 or TRBV12-4 to TRBJ2-5, with TRBD2 as a possible D gene (6 bases). V was cut by 8 bases and J by 2 bases, with 15 bases left in between. The CDR3 spans 14 residues. The CDR3 protein is CASGDGTFQETQYF. CDR3 nucleotide sequence: TGTGCCAGCGGAGACGGGACTTTTCAAGAGACCCAGTACTTC.